This entry lists 5 T cell receptor beta chains sequenced from one sample in a study of T cell responses to AZD1222 COVID-19 vaccine. The method was immunoSEQ multiplex PCR; TCRdb's version includes in-frame clones alone and lacks a portion of them. The sample shows around 150,000 clones, 90% to 95% of them seen only once. The sample was peripheral blood, taken on day 0 of AZD1222 vaccination. Source of these receptors: an adult in good health.

The V gene is TRBV13, the J gene TRBJ2-1; 10 nucleotides agree with TRBD2. The trim removed 4 bases at V and 8 bases at J, leaving 14 bases unmatched. The CDR3 runs 17 residues. CDR1 and CDR2 from the germline V gene are PRHDT and FYEKMQ (reference sequence). CDR3 coding DNA: TGTGCCAGCAGCTGGCTAGCGGGAGATATTGAGTGGTATGAGCAGTTCTTC. This translates into CASSWLAGDIEWYEQFF.

This chain links TRBV6-5 with TRBJ2-7; unclear D gene. Germline V gene sequence: CDR1 MNHEY, CDR2 SVGAGI. Trimming removed 6 bases from V and 2 bases from J, with 8 bases in between. The CDR3 spans 12 residues. CDR3 DNA: TGTGCCAGCAGGGGCGGACCCTACGAGCAGTACTTC. As protein: CASRGGPYEQYF.

V is TRBV12-3 or TRBV12-4 and J is TRBJ1-1; D remains unclear. The CDR3 runs to 13 residues. Trimming removed 6 bases at V and 1 base at J, with 9 bases between. CDR3 DNA: TGTGCCAGCAGCGACCGGGGGAACACTGAAGCTTTCTTT. As protein: CASSDRGNTEAFF.

This clone was picked up a small number of times. V and J are TRBV19 and TRBJ1-2; D is unclear. Germline V gene sequence: CDR1 LNHDA, CDR2 SQIVND (reference sequence). V lost 5 bases to trimming and J lost 4 bases, with 8 bases between them. The CDR3 is made up of 12 amino acids. CDR3 coding DNA: TGTGCCAGTAGTCCCCACACCTATGGCTACACCTTC. Protein product: CASSPHTYGYTF.

The chain joins TRBV29-1 to TRBJ2-5; no reliable D call. CDR1 and CDR2 from the germline V gene are SQVTM and ANQGSEA. The CDR3 spans 11 residues. V lost 6 bases, J lost 2 bases, and 7 bases lay in between. CDR3 bases: TGCAGCGTACAGCCGCAAGAGACCCAGTACTTC. Its protein is CSVQPQETQYF.